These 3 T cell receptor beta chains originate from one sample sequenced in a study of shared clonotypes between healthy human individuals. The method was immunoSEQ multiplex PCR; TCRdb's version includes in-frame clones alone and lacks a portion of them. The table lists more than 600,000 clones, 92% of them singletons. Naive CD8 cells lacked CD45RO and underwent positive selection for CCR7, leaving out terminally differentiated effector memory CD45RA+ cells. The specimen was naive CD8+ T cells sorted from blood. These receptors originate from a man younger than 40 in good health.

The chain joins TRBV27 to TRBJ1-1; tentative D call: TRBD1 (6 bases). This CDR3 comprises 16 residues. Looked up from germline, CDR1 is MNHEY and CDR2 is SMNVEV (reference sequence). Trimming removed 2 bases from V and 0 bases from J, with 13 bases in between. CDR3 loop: CASSLAGDVMNTEAFF. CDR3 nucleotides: TGTGCCAGCAGTTTAGCAGGGGACGTTATGAACACTGAAGCTTTCTTT.

The CDR3 is CASSKLTSGRPNTGELFF. The CDR3 DNA follows: TGTGCCAGCAGCAAACTTACTAGCGGGAGGCCCAACACCGGGGAGCTGTTTTTT. J is TRBJ2-2 and V is TRBV27, with 12 bases matching TRBD2. This CDR3 comprises 18 residues. V was pared by 6 bases and J by 2 bases, with 10 bases of the junction left unmatched. Germline CDR1 is MNHEY and CDR2 is SMNVEV (reference sequence).

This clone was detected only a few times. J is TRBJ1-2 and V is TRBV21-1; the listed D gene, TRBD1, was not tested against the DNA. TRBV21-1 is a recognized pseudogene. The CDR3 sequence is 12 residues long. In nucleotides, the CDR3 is TGTGCCAGCAGCGACAGGGGAAGTGGCTACACCTTC. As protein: CASSDRGSGYTF.